The entry below describes one T cell receptor beta chain. TCRdb analysed the RT-PCR reads with MiXCR anew, one entry per CDR3 protein. The data hold over 400,000 distinct CDR3 sequences, with roughly 17% observed a single time. This sample stems from a study of patients and donors after allogeneic stem cell transplantation. Germline-derived CDR1 and CDR2 are SQVTM and ANQGSEA. This CDR3 comprises 13 residues. Trimming took off 6 bases at V and 4 bases at J, with 16 bases between the two ends. This chain connects TRBV29-1 to TRBJ2-7; either TRBD1 or TRBD2 may fit D (5 bases each). This TCR derives from a human donor who was either an allogeneic HSCT recipient or a stem cell or donor lymphocyte infusion donor (not recorded which). It is not recorded whose cells these are; they may come from a transplant donor. Material: blood, either unsorted or a sorted T cell fraction (not recorded which). DNA for the CDR3: TGCAGCGTCCCGGGACCAATACCTTACGAGCAGTACTTC. Protein: CSVPGPIPYEQYF.